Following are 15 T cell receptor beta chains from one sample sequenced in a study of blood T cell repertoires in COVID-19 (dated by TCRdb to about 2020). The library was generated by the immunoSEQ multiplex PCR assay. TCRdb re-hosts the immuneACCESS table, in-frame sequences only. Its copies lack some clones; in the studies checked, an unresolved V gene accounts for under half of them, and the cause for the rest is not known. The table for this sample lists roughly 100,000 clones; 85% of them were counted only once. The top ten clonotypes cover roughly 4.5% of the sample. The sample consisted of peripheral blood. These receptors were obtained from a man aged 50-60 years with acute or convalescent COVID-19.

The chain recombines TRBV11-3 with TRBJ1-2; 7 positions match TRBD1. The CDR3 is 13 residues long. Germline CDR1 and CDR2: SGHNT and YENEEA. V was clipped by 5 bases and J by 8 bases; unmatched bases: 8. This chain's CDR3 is CASSIRQGSGYTF. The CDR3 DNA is TGTGCCAGCAGCATTCGACAGGGTTCAGGCTACACCTTC.

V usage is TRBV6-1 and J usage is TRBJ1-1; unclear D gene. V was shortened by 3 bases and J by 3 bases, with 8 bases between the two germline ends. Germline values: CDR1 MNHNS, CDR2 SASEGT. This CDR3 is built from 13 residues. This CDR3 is CASSEPTHTEAFF. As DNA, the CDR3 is TGTGCCAGCAGTGAGCCCACTCACACTGAAGCTTTCTTT.

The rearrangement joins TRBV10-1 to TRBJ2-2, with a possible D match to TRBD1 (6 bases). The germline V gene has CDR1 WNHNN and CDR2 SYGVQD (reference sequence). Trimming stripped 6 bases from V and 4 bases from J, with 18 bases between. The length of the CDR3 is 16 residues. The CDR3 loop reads CASSVNPGVGTGELFF. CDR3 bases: TGCGCCAGCAGCGTCAATCCAGGGGTAGGCACCGGGGAGCTGTTTTTT.

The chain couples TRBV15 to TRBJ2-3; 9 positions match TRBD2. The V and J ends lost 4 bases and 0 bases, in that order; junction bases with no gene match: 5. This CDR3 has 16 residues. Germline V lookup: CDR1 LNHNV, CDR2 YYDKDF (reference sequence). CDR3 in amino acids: CATSTKRGASTDTQYF. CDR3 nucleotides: TGTGCCACCAGCACCAAGCGGGGGGCAAGCACAGATACGCAGTATTTT.

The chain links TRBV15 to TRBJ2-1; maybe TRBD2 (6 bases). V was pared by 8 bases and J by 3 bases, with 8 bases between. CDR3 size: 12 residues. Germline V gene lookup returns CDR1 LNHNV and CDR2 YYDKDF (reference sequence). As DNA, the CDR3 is TGTGCCACCGGGACTTACTACAATGAGCAGTTCTTC. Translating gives CATGTYYNEQFF.

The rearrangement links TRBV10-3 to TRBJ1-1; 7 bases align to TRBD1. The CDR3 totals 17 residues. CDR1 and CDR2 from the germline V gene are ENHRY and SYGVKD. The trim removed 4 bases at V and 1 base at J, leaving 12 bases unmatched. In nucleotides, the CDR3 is TGTGCCATCAGTGTTAGCCTTACCGGGACAGCGAACACTGAAGCTTTCTTT. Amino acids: CAISVSLTGTANTEAFF.

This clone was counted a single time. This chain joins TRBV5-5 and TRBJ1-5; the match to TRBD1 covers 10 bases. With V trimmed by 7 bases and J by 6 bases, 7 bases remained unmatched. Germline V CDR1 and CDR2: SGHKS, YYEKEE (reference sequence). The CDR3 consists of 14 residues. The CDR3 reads CASSWTGGFQPQHF. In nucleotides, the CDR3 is TGTGCCAGCTCGTGGACAGGGGGATTTCAGCCCCAGCATTTT.

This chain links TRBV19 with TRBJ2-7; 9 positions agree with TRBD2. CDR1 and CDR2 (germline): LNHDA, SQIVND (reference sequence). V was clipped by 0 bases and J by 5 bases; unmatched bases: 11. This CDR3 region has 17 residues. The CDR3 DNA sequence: TGTGCCAGTAGTATAGATGGGGCGGGAGGGCCTCTCGACGAGCAGTACTTC. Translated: CASSIDGAGGPLDEQYF. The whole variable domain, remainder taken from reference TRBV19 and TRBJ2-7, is DGGITQSPKYLFRKEGQNVTLSCEQNLNHDAMYWYRQDPGQGLRLIYYSQIVNDFQKGDIAEGYSVSREKKESFPLTVTSAQKNPTAFYLCASSIDGAGGPLDEQYFGPGTRLTVT.

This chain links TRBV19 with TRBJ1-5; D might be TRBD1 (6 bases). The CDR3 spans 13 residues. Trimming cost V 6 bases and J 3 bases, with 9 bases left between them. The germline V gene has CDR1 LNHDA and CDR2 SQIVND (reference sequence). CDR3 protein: CASRDSTNQPQHF. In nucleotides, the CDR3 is TGTGCCAGTAGGGACAGTACCAATCAGCCCCAGCATTTT.

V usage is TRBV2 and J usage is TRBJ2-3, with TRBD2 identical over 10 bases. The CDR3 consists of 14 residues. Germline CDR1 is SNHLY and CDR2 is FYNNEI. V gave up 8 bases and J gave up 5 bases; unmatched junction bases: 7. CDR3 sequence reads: CASGQLAGIDTQYF. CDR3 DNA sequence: TGTGCCAGCGGACAACTAGCGGGGATAGATACGCAGTATTTT.

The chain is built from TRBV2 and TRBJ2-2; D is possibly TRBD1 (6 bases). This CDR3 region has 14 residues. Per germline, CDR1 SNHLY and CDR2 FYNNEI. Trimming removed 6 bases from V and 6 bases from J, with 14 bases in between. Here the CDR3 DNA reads TGTGCCAGCAGAGCCGCAGGGGCGGCCGGGGAGCTGTTTTTT. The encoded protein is CASRAAGAAGELFF.

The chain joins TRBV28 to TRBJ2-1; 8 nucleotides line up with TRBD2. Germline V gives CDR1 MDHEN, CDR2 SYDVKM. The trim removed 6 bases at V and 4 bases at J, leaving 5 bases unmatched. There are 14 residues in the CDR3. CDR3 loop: CASRLSGKYNEQFF. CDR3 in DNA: TGTGCCAGCAGGCTTAGCGGGAAATACAATGAGCAGTTCTTC.

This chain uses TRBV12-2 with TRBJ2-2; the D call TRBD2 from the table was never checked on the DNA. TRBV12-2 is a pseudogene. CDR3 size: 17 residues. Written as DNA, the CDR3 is TGTGCAAGTCGCTTAGCGGCTAGCGGGGTTATGACCGGGGAGCTGTTTTTT. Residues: CASRLAASGVMTGELFF.

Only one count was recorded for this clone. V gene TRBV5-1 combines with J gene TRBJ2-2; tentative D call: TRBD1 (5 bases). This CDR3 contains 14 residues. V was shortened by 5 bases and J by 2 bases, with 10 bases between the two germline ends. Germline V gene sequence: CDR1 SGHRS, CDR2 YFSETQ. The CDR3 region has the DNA TGCGCCAGCAGTGTAACAGGAAACACCGGGGAGCTGTTTTTT. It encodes CASSVTGNTGELFF. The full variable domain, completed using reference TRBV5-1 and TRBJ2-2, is KAGVTQTPRYLIKTRGQQVTLSCSPISGHRSVSWYQQTPGQGLQFLFEYFSETQRNKGNFPGRFSGRQFSNSRSEMNVSTLELGDSALYLCASSVTGNTGELFFGEGSRLTVL.

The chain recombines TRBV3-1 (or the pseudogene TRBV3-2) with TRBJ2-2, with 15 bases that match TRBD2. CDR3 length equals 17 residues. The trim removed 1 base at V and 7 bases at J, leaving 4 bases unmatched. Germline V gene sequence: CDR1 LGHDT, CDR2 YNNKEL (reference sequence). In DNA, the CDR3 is TGTGCCAGCAGCCAAGTTCGGACTAGCGGGGGGGGCGGGGAGCTGTTTTTT. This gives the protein CASSQVRTSGGGGELFF.